The T cell receptor (beta chain) described here comes from a study of high-grade serous ovarian cancer treatment subgroups. Study-wide context: Each sample yielded on average roughly 8,200 unique TCR beta rearrangements from 12,000 to 15,000 reads.

Here immunoSEQ multiplex PCR was the method, and the copy in TCRdb shows in-frame clones only, minus some. The sample consists of approximately 4,000 clones, 70% to 80% of them appearing once. Study-wide findings and caveats: Different patients shared almost no repertoire; same-patient tumors shared roughly 0.095 to 0.85. These tumor repertoires lack spatial information from bulk sequencing. Repertoire analysis covered CDR3 alone, not CDR1 or CDR2.

The V gene's germline CDR1 is LGHNA and CDR2 YSLEER. This CDR3 region has 17 residues. The junction had 4 bases not matched to a gene; V was cut back by 0 bases and J by 0 bases. Tumor tissue was taken before any definitive surgery or chemotherapy was given. As concerns this clone: The antigen is undetermined.

The chain uses TRBV4-3 and TRBJ2-5; 10 bases line up with TRBD2. The origin of this receptor is a human donor with high-grade serous ovarian cancer. The sequenced sample was tumor tissue. The CDR3 sequence is CASSQESGGGNQETQYF. In DNA, the CDR3 is TGCGCCAGCAGCCAAGAAAGCGGGGGGGGGAACCAAGAGACCCAGTACTTC.